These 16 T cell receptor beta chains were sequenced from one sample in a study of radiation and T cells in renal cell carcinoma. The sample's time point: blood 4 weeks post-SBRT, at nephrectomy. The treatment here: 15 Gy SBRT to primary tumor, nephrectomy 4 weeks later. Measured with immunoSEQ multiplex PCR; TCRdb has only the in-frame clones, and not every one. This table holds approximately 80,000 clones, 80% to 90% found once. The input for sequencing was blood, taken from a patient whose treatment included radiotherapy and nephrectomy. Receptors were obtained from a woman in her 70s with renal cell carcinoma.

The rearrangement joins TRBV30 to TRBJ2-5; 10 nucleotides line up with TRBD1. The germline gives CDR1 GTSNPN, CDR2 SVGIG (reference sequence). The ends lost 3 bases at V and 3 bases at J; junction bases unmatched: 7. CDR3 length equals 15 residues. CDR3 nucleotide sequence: TGTGCCTGGAGACACGTCGGACAGGGGGAAGAGACCCAGTACTTC. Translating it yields CAWRHVGQGEETQYF.

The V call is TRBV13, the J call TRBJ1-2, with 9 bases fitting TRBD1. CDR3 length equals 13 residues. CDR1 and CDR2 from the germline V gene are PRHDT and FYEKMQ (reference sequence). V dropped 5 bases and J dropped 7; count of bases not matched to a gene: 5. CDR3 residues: CASSRTGEGGYTF. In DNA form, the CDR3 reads TGTGCCAGCAGCAGGACAGGGGAGGGTGGCTACACCTTC. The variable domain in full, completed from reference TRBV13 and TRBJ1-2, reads AAGVIQSPRHLIKEKRETATLKCYPIPRHDTVYWYQQGPGQDPQFLISFYEKMQSDKGSIPDRFSAQQFSDYHSELNMSSLELGDSALYFCASSRTGEGGYTFGSGTRLTVV.

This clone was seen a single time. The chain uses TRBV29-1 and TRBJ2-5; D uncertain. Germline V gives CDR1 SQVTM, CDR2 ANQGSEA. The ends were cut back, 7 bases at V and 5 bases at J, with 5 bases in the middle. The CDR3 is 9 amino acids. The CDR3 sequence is CSAGETQYF. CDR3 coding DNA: TGCAGCGCCGGGGAGACCCAGTACTTC.

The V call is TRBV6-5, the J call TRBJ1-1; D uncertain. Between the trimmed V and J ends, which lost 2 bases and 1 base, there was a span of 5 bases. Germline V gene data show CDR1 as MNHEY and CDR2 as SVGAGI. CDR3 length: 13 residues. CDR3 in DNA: TGTGCCAGCAGTTACAAGGGGAACACTGAAGCTTTCTTT. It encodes CASSYKGNTEAFF.

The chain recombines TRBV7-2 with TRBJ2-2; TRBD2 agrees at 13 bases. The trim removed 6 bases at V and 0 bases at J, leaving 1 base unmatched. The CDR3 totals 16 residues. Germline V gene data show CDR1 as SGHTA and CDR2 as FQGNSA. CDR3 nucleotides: TGTGCCAGCAGGGGACTAGCGGGGCCGAACACCGGGGAGCTGTTTTTT. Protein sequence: CASRGLAGPNTGELFF.

CDR3 DNA sequence: TGTGCCAGCAGTGAAAGCCAGGGGCGGGAGACCCAGTACTTC. Translating gives CASSESQGRETQYF. The genes are TRBV6-1 and TRBJ2-5, with D possibly TRBD1 on 6 matching bases. In germline, CDR1 is MNHNS, CDR2 SASEGT. Trimming took 2 bases from V and 5 from J, leaving 12 bases between them. The CDR3 loop spans 14 amino acids.

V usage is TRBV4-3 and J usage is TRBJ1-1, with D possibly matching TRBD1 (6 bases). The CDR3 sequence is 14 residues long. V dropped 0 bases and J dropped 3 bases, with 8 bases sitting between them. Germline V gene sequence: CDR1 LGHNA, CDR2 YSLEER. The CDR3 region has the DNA TGCGCCAGCAGCCAAGATCCAGGGGACACTGAAGCTTTCTTT. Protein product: CASSQDPGDTEAFF.

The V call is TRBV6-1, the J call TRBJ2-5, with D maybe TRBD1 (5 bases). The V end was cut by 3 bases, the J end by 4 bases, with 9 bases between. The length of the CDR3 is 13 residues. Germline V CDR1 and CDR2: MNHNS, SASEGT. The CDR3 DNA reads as TGTGCCAGCAGTGAGGGGCTAGTAGAGACCCAGTACTTC. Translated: CASSEGLVETQYF.

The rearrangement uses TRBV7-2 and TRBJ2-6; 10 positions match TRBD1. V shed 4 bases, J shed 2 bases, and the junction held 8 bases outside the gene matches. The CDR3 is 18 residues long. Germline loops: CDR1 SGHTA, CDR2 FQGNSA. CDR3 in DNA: TGTGCCAGCAGCTCGGGACAGGGGATATTAACTGGGGCCAACGTCCTGACTTTC. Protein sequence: CASSSGQGILTGANVLTF.

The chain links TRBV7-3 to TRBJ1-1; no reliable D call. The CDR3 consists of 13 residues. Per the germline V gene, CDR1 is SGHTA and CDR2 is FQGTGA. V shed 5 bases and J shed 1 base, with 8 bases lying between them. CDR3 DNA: TGTGCCAGCAGCCAGAAAGGGAACACTGAAGCTTTCTTT. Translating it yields CASSQKGNTEAFF.

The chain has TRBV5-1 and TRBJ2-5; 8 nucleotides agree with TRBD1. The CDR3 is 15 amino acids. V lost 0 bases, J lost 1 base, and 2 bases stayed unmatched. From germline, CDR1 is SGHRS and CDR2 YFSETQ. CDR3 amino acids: CASSLVQGGQETQYF. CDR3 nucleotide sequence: TGCGCCAGCAGCTTGGTACAGGGGGGCCAAGAGACCCAGTACTTC.

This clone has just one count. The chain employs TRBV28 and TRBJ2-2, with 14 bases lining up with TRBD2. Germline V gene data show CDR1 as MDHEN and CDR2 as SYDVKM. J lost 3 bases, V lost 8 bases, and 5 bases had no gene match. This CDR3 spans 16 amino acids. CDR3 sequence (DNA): TGTGCCAGCTACCCGGGACTAGCGGGGGACACCGGGGAGCTGTTTTTT. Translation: CASYPGLAGDTGELFF.

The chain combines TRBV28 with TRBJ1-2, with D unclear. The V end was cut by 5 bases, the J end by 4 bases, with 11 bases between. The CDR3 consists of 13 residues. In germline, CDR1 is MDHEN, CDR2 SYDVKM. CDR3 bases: TGTGCCAGCAGTGGGCCTATGGGCTATGGCTACACCTTC. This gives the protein CASSGPMGYGYTF.

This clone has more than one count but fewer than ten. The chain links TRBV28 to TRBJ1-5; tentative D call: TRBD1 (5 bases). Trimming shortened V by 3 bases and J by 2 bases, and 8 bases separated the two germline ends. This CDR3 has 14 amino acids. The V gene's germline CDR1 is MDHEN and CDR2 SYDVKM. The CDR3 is CASSLGGGNQPQHF. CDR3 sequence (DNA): TGTGCCAGCAGTTTGGGGGGAGGCAATCAGCCCCAGCATTTT. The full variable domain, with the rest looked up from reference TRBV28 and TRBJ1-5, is DVKVTQSSRYLVKRTGEKVFLECVQDMDHENMFWYRQDPGLGLRLIYFSYDVKMKEKGDIPEGYSVSREKKERFSLILESASTNQTSMYLCASSLGGGNQPQHFGDGTRLSIL.

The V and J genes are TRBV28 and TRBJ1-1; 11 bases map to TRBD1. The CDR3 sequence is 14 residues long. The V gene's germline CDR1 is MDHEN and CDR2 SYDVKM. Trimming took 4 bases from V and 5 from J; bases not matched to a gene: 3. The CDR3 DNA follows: TGTGCCAGCAGTTGGACAGGGGGCAGGACTGAAGCTTTCTTT. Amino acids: CASSWTGGRTEAFF.

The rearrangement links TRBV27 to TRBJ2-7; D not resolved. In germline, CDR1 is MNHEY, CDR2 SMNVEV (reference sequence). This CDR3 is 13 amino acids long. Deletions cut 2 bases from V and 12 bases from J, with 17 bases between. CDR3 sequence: CASSLKGSQERYF. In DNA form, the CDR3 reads TGTGCCAGCAGTTTAAAGGGTAGTCAGGAACGGTACTTC.